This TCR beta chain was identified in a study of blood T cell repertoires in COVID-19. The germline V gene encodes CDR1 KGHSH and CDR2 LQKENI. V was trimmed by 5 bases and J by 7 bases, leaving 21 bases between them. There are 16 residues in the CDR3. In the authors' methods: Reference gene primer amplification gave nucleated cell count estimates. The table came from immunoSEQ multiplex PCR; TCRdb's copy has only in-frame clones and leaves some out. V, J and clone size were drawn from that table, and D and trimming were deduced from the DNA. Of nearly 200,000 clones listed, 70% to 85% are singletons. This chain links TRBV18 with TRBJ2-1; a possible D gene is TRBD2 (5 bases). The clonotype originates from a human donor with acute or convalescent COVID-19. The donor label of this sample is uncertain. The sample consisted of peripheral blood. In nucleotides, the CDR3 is TGTGCCAGCTCATCTCGTACTAGTCCCCTAATGAATGAGCAGTTCTTC. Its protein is CASSSRTSPLMNEQFF.